This entry lists 26 T cell receptor beta chains sequenced from one sample in a study of early T cells in non-severe SARS-CoV-2 infection. From the 5' RACE reads, TCRdb called clonotypes with MiXCR, one entry per CDR3 protein. The sample shows tens of thousands of distinct CDR3 sequences, around 8% of them seen only once. Sequencing input: whole blood. The source is an adult who was a healthcare worker with PCR-confirmed SARS-CoV-2 infection or an uninfected control (not recorded which).

In this sample, this clonotype turned up many times. The chain carries TRBV14 and TRBJ2-7; D gene uncertain. Trimming took 1 base from V and 4 from J, leaving 2 bases between them. This CDR3 has 11 residues. Germline lookup yields CDR1 SGHDN and CDR2 FVKESK. The CDR3 reads CASSQVYEQYF. The CDR3 nucleotides read TGTGCCAGCAGCCAAGTATACGAGCAGTACTTC.

The gene calls are TRBV6-1 and TRBJ2-3; 11 bases line up with TRBD2. CDR1 and CDR2 from the germline V gene are MNHNS and SASEGT. V shed 8 bases and J 4 bases; nucleotides not matched to a gene: 8. This CDR3 spans 15 amino acids. CDR3 sequence reads: CASRTGTSGPDTQYF. The CDR3 nucleotides are TGTGCCAGCCGGACCGGGACTAGCGGCCCAGATACGCAGTATTTT.

This clonotype appeared once. The V and J genes are TRBV14 and TRBJ1-1, with a weak D call TRBD1 (6 bases). Per germline, CDR1 SGHDN and CDR2 FVKESK. The CDR3 consists of 15 residues. The V and J ends lost 1 base and 7 bases respectively, with 16 bases between them. CDR3 bases: TGTGCCAGCAGCCAAGGGGTGCAGGGGATTGGTGAAGCTTTCTTT. This encodes CASSQGVQGIGEAFF.

This clonotype was observed a few times. The genes are TRBV7-9 and TRBJ2-4; D remains ambiguous. Germline V gives CDR1 SEHNR, CDR2 FQNEAQ (reference sequence). The CDR3 covers 15 residues. V was trimmed by 6 bases and J by 3 bases, leaving 15 bases between them. The CDR3 sequence: CASRAGRIGKNIQYF. The CDR3 nucleotides read TGTGCCAGCAGGGCCGGACGGATCGGCAAAAACATTCAGTACTTC.

This chain uses TRBV12-3 or TRBV12-4 with TRBJ2-5; D not certain. This CDR3 contains 15 residues. V shed 5 bases and J shed 1 base, with 14 bases lying between them. The CDR3 protein is CASSTRARRQETQYF. DNA for the CDR3: TGTGCCAGCAGTACCCGAGCCAGGCGCCAAGAGACCCAGTACTTC.

The genes are TRBV7-9 and TRBJ2-2; TRBD1 or TRBD2 may be the D gene (5 bases each). Germline V gives CDR1 SEHNR, CDR2 FQNEAQ (reference sequence). The CDR3 has 16 amino acids. Between the trimmed V and J ends, which lost 6 bases and 1 base, there was a span of 15 bases. The CDR3 is CASSSRDGLNTGELFF. CDR3 DNA sequence: TGTGCCAGCAGTTCCAGGGACGGACTGAACACCGGGGAGCTGTTTTTT.

The chain is built from TRBV5-1 and TRBJ1-1; 11 bases are a match to TRBD1. The germline V gene encodes CDR1 SGHRS and CDR2 YFSETQ. After removal of 0 bases from V and 6 bases from J, the junction contained 4 bases not matched to a gene. There are 15 residues in the CDR3. The DNA for the CDR3 is TGCGCCAGCAGCTTGGTCCGGACAGGGGGCCCTGAAGCTTTCTTT. Translation: CASSLVRTGGPEAFF.

This clonotype was detected ten times or more. The chain joins TRBV5-5 to TRBJ1-5, with a weak D call TRBD1 (5 bases). V lost 0 bases, J lost 0 bases, and 10 bases lay in between. The germline gives CDR1 SGHKS, CDR2 YYEKEE (reference sequence). This CDR3 has 16 amino acids. The CDR3 protein is CASSLEGLNSNQPQHF. The CDR3 DNA is TGTGCCAGCAGCTTGGAGGGGCTGAATAGCAATCAGCCCCAGCATTTT.

This clonotype was counted only a few times. The rearrangement uses TRBV29-1 and TRBJ1-1; D is uncertain. Germline V CDR1 and CDR2: SQVTM, ANQGSEA. The CDR3 has 11 amino acids. The ends were cut back, 7 bases at V and 6 bases at J, with 12 bases in the middle. CDR3 sequence reads: CSAREASEAFF. DNA of the CDR3: TGCAGCGCTCGGGAGGCTTCTGAAGCTTTCTTT.

This clonotype was seen only a few times. The gene calls are TRBV7-9 and TRBJ1-1, with D possibly being TRBD1 (6 bases). This CDR3 is 15 amino acids long. From germline, CDR1 is SEHNR and CDR2 FQNEAQ (reference sequence). V gave up 3 bases and J gave up 4 bases, with 15 bases separating them. In nucleotides, the CDR3 is TGTGCCAGCAGCTTCCTACAGGGCAGGGGCACTGAAGCTTTCTTT. Encoded protein: CASSFLQGRGTEAFF.

The sample holds a few counts of this clonotype. The chain uses TRBV5-6 and TRBJ2-2, with a tentative D call TRBD2 (5 bases). V was cut by 0 bases and J by 2 bases, with 11 bases left in between. CDR3 length: 16 residues. Germline-derived CDR1 and CDR2 are SGHDT and YYEEEE. In nucleotides, the CDR3 is TGTGCCAGCAGCTTGGCGGGAATTCCAAACACCGGGGAGCTGTTTTTT. This gives the protein CASSLAGIPNTGELFF.

The V call is TRBV20-1, the J call TRBJ1-4; 7 nucleotides match TRBD1. The germline CDR1 and CDR2 sequences are DFQATT and SNEGSKA (reference sequence). Trimming cost V 3 bases and J 8 bases; bases outside gene matches: 9. The CDR3 contains 14 residues. The CDR3 DNA reads as TGCAGTGCTAGGGACGACAGGGTGTGGGAAAAACTGTTTTTT. This codes for CSARDDRVWEKLFF.

This clonotype has a handful of counts. The rearrangement uses TRBV11-3 and TRBJ2-1, with D unresolved. Germline assignment: CDR1 SGHNT and CDR2 YENEEA. This CDR3 is 18 amino acids long. Trimming stripped 2 bases from V and 6 bases from J, with 23 bases between. The DNA for the CDR3 is TGTGCCAGCAGCTTAATACCCCCTCTGTTCCCAGAGCGCAATGAGCAGTTCTTC. Amino acid sequence: CASSLIPPLFPERNEQFF.

This clonotype showed up many times. The genes are TRBV7-9 and TRBJ1-1; possibly TRBD1 for D (5 bases). With 5 bases removed from V and 8 bases from J, the gap between germline ends came to 12 bases. CDR1 and CDR2 (germline): SEHNR, FQNEAQ (reference sequence). The CDR3 is made up of 12 amino acids. In DNA form, the CDR3 reads TGTGCCAGCAGCGCTCAGCCAGGGGAAGCTTTCTTT. The encoded protein is CASSAQPGEAFF. Based on the CDR3 plus reference TRBV7-9 and TRBJ1-1, the full variable domain is DTGVSQNPRHKITKRGQNVTFRCDPISEHNRLYWYRQTLGQGPEFLTYFQNEAQLEKSRLLSDRFSAERPKGSFSTLEIQRTEQGDSAMYLCASSAQPGEAFFGQGTRLTVV.

This clonotype showed up many times. The chain combines TRBV7-6 with TRBJ2-2; possible D gene TRBD2, 6 bases. Germline V CDR1 and CDR2: SGHVS, FNYEAQ. Trimming took off 1 base at V and 4 bases at J, with 10 bases between the two ends. This CDR3 has 15 amino acids. The CDR3, as DNA: TGTGCCAGCAGCTTAGGTGGCGGGGTCACCGGGGAGCTGTTTTTT. Protein sequence: CASSLGGGVTGELFF.

This clonotype showed up many times. This rearrangement joins TRBV6-6 to TRBJ1-1, with no clear D. V lost 6 bases and J 1 base, leaving 9 bases between the germline ends. CDR1 is MNHNY and CDR2 is SVGAGI in the germline V gene (reference sequence). The CDR3 runs 13 residues. DNA of the CDR3: TGTGCCAGCAGCGGGCCGGAGAACACTGAAGCTTTCTTT. Translating gives CASSGPENTEAFF.

This clonotype was detected ten times or more. The chain links TRBV27 to TRBJ1-5; maybe TRBD1 (5 bases). The ends were cut back, 5 bases at V and 0 bases at J, with 14 bases in the middle. Germline V gene sequence: CDR1 MNHEY, CDR2 SMNVEV (reference sequence). The CDR3 loop spans 16 amino acids. The CDR3 region is CASSSSGTLSNQPQHF. As DNA, the CDR3 is TGTGCCAGCAGTAGCTCCGGGACCCTTAGCAATCAGCCCCAGCATTTT.

The chain links TRBV2 to TRBJ2-7; D might be TRBD1 (6 bases). The CDR3 sequence is 13 residues long. Germline CDR1 is SNHLY and CDR2 is FYNNEI. The V and J ends lost 5 bases and 0 bases respectively, with 8 bases between them. The CDR3 sequence: CASSRQDSYEQYF. CDR3 bases: TGTGCCAGCAGTCGACAGGACTCCTACGAGCAGTACTTC.

This clonotype was picked up many times. The chain recombines TRBV7-2 with TRBJ1-5; weak D call: TRBD1 (6 bases). The germline V gene has CDR1 SGHTA and CDR2 FQGNSA. V gave up 4 bases and J gave up 1 base, with 17 bases separating them. CDR3 length: 17 residues. This CDR3 is CASSSKRGRRSNQPQHF. CDR3 sequence (DNA): TGTGCCAGCAGCTCCAAGAGGGGGAGGCGAAGCAATCAGCCCCAGCATTTT.

This clonotype was counted many times. Mismatch with germline at one junction end may stem from a read error. The chain is built from TRBV6-2 or TRBV6-3 and TRBJ1-4, with D unresolved. Germline values: CDR1 MNHEY, CDR2 SVGEGT. This CDR3 contains 11 residues. CDR3 DNA sequence: TGTGCCACCAGTGTGCATGAAAAACTGTTTTTT. Translation gives CATSVHEKLFF.

Many counts were recorded for this clonotype. The genes are TRBV12-3 or TRBV12-4 and TRBJ1-2, with TRBD1 matching 10 bases. This CDR3 spans 16 amino acids. The V gene end was trimmed by 5 bases and the J gene end by 4 bases; junction bases not matched to a gene: 10. CDR3 loop: CASSPGDRGPGYGYTF. CDR3 DNA sequence: TGTGCCAGCAGTCCGGGCGACAGGGGGCCTGGCTATGGCTACACCTTC.

To note about this clonotype: Relative to the germline gene, one junction end is altered; a read error may explain this. This sequence joins TRBV7-7 and TRBJ2-2; D gene ambiguous. CDR3 length equals 14 residues. CDR1 and CDR2 (germline): SSHAT, FNYEAQ (reference sequence). CDR3 DNA: TGTGCTAGCAGCTTATTAAGTGTTCCCCGCAGGTTGTTTTTT. Translation gives CASSLLSVPRRLFF.

In its sample, this clonotype was seen many times. CDR3 sequence (DNA): TGCAGTGCTGTTCGGGGTTCGTCTTATAACGAGCAGTACTTC. This codes for CSAVRGSSYNEQYF. This chain connects TRBV20-1 to TRBJ2-7; the D gene is possibly TRBD2 (5 bases). The CDR3 is 14 amino acids. Germline values: CDR1 DFQATT, CDR2 SNEGSKA (reference sequence). The V gene lost 5 bases and the J gene lost 5 bases, with 19 bases spanning the gap.

This clonotype was counted a few times. The CDR3, as DNA: TGTGCCAGCAGCCTCCAGGCCTCGGGCACTGAAGCTTTCTTT. Its translation is CASSLQASGTEAFF. This rearrangement joins TRBV7-2 to TRBJ1-1; D unclear. The CDR3 loop spans 14 amino acids. Trimming removed 5 bases at V and 4 bases at J, with 14 bases between. CDR1 and CDR2 (germline): SGHTA, FQGNSA.

At least ten counts were recorded for this clonotype. V gene TRBV7-2 combines with J gene TRBJ2-1; D is ambiguous. The V and J ends lost 5 bases and 6 bases respectively, with 8 bases between them. The germline gives CDR1 SGHTA, CDR2 FQGNSA. The CDR3 extends over 12 amino acids. The CDR3 spells CASSPVGNEQFF. DNA of the CDR3: TGTGCCAGCAGCCCAGTGGGCAATGAGCAGTTCTTC.

This clonotype was found a few times. The chain joins TRBV2 to TRBJ2-2; D is undetermined. The ends were cut back, 6 bases at V and 1 base at J, with 9 bases in the middle. Per germline, CDR1 SNHLY and CDR2 FYNNEI. The CDR3 runs 14 residues. The DNA for the CDR3 is TGTGCCAGCAGCTACAGACAGAACACCGGGGAGCTGTTTTTT. It is translated as CASSYRQNTGELFF. Together with reference TRBV2 and TRBJ2-2, the CDR3 gives the full variable domain: EPEVTQTPSHQVTQMGQEVILRCVPISNHLYFYWYRQILGQKVEFLVSFYNNEISEKSEIFDDQFSVERPDGSNFTLKIRSTKLEDSAMYFCASSYRQNTGELFFGEGSRLTVL.